These 15 T cell receptor beta chains originate from one sample sequenced in a study of T cell responses to AZD1222 COVID-19 vaccine. Data came from immunoSEQ multiplex PCR; TCRdb stores just in-frame clones and leaves some out. The sample holds about 93,000 clones, about 90% seen once. Here the sequenced sample was peripheral blood, taken on day 0 of MenACWY control vaccination. These TCRs come from an adult in good health.

The V and J genes are TRBV28 and TRBJ2-3; 9 positions match TRBD2. Looked up from germline, CDR1 is MDHEN and CDR2 is SYDVKM. Trimming at V came to 3 bases and at J to 6 bases, leaving 16 bases not matched to a gene. The CDR3 length is 18 residues. This chain's CDR3 is CASSLLSSGDGIFDTQYF. The CDR3 region has the DNA TGTGCCAGCAGTTTGTTATCTAGCGGGGACGGAATCTTTGATACGCAGTATTTT. Together with reference TRBV28 and TRBJ2-3, the CDR3 gives the full variable domain: DVKVTQSSRYLVKRTGEKVFLECVQDMDHENMFWYRQDPGLGLRLIYFSYDVKMKEKGDIPEGYSVSREKKERFSLILESASTNQTSMYLCASSLLSSGDGIFDTQYFGPGTRLTVL.

This chain joins TRBV10-3 and TRBJ2-7; TRBD2 is a possible D gene (5 bases). Per the germline V gene, CDR1 is ENHRY and CDR2 is SYGVKD. Trimming left V 2 bases short and J 3 bases short, with 8 bases between. The CDR3 contains 13 residues. The CDR3 loop is CAISEKAGYEQYF. CDR3 bases: TGTGCCATCAGTGAGAAGGCGGGCTACGAGCAGTACTTC.

This clone was picked up one time. The V call is TRBV12-3 or TRBV12-4, the J call TRBJ1-1; TRBD1 might be the D (5 bases). Trimming took 4 bases from V and 3 from J, leaving 6 bases between them. This CDR3 has 12 amino acids. DNA of the CDR3: TGTGCCAGCAGTTCAGGGTACACTGAAGCTTTCTTT. Translation: CASSSGYTEAFF.

This sequence joins TRBV20-1 and TRBJ1-6; unclear D gene. The length of the CDR3 is 13 residues. The germline CDR1 and CDR2 sequences are DFQATT and SNEGSKA (reference sequence). Trimming cost V 3 bases and J 3 bases, with 6 bases left between them. CDR3 sequence reads: CSASENYNSPLHF. The DNA for the CDR3 is TGCAGTGCTAGTGAGAACTATAATTCACCCCTCCACTTT.

Remarks on this clone: Other nucleotide sequences from this sample produce the same CDR3. This chain connects TRBV5-1 to TRBJ2-3, with TRBD2 matching 11 bases. Per germline, CDR1 SGHRS and CDR2 YFSETQ. This CDR3 spans 14 amino acids. V shed 5 bases, J shed 3 bases, and the junction held 2 bases outside the gene matches. The CDR3 region is CASSLAGGTDTQYF. In DNA, the CDR3 is TGCGCCAGCAGTTTAGCGGGGGGGACAGATACGCAGTATTTT.

This chain links TRBV2 with TRBJ2-1; D not resolved. The CDR3 length is 10 residues. Trimming removed 4 bases at V and 10 bases at J, with 5 bases between. In germline, CDR1 is SNHLY, CDR2 FYNNEI. Here the CDR3 reads CASSVWEQFF. Here the CDR3 DNA reads TGTGCCAGCAGTGTCTGGGAGCAGTTCTTC.

The chain combines TRBV6-1 with TRBJ1-1; a weak D match, TRBD1 (6 bases). The CDR3 is 14 amino acids. V was pared by 2 bases and J by 3 bases, with 10 bases between. In germline, CDR1 is MNHNS, CDR2 SASEGT. The CDR3 here is CASSERGDDTEAFF. The CDR3 DNA reads TGTGCCAGCAGTGAAAGGGGGGATGACACTGAAGCTTTCTTT.

The chain has TRBV19 and TRBJ1-6; D is uncertain. The CDR3 contains 12 residues. The V end lost 3 bases, the J end lost 6 bases, and 3 bases lay between the germline ends. Germline V gives CDR1 LNHDA, CDR2 SQIVND (reference sequence). The CDR3 DNA follows: TGTGCCAGTAGTATGGGTAATTCACCCCTCCACTTT. Its protein product is CASSMGNSPLHF.

The gene calls are TRBV11-2 and TRBJ1-1, with D uncertain. The CDR3 covers 14 residues. CDR1 is SGHAT and CDR2 is FQNNGV in the germline V gene. V was shortened by 0 bases and J by 8 bases, with 13 bases between the two germline ends. CDR3: CASSLEPVTDEAFF. The CDR3 nucleotides read TGTGCCAGCAGCTTAGAACCCGTAACAGACGAAGCTTTCTTT.

This clone was recorded once. The chain combines TRBV2 with TRBJ1-4; tentative D call: TRBD1 (5 bases). The CDR3 extends over 13 amino acids. The ends were cut back, 11 bases at V and 4 bases at J, with 14 bases in the middle. Germline V gene lookup returns CDR1 SNHLY and CDR2 FYNNEI. The CDR3 nucleotides are TGTGCCGGAGGCCGGGACGGTAATGAAAAACTGTTTTTT. This translates into CAGGRDGNEKLFF.

The chain couples TRBV7-8 to TRBJ1-2; D possibly corresponds to TRBD1 (5 bases). The CDR3 sequence is 13 residues long. Trimming stripped 1 base from V and 3 bases from J, with 6 bases between. Germline CDR1 is SGHVS and CDR2 is FQNEAQ. CDR3 DNA sequence: TGTGCCAGCAGCTTAGGAGGGGACTATGGCTACACCTTC. Its protein is CASSLGGDYGYTF. Using reference TRBV7-8 and TRBJ1-2 for the parts outside the CDR3, the full variable domain is GAGVSQSPRYKVAKRGQDVALRCDPISGHVSLFWYQQALGQGPEFLTYFQNEAQLDKSGLPSDRFFAERPEGSVSTLKIQRTQQEDSAVYLCASSLGGDYGYTFGSGTRLTVV.

The chain uses TRBV19 and TRBJ2-1; 8 nucleotides align to TRBD2. The germline gives CDR1 LNHDA, CDR2 SQIVND (reference sequence). The V and J ends lost 0 bases and 9 bases, in that order; junction bases with no gene match: 13. The CDR3 is 17 residues long. In DNA form, the CDR3 reads TGTGCCAGTAGTATAGATCGGGGGGGTCTGATGGTGGGTGAGCAGTTCTTC. Residues: CASSIDRGGLMVGEQFF.

This chain uses TRBV12-5 with TRBJ2-7; D ambiguous. The germline V gene encodes CDR1 LGHNT and CDR2 FRNRAP. Trimming pared 4 bases from V and 5 bases from J, leaving 9 bases between. CDR3 length equals 12 residues. Here the CDR3 DNA reads TGTGCTAGTGGTTCTGCAGGTAACGAGCAGTACTTC. Amino acids: CASGSAGNEQYF.

The chain couples TRBV28 to TRBJ1-2; 8 nucleotides align to TRBD1. Germline lookup yields CDR1 MDHEN and CDR2 SYDVKM. The CDR3 extends over 18 amino acids. The ends lost 8 bases at V and 5 bases at J; junction bases unmatched: 22. The CDR3 reads CASRSPGGGTGTPYGYTF. The CDR3 DNA is TGTGCCAGCCGCTCCCCAGGGGGAGGGACAGGTACTCCTTATGGCTACACCTTC.

CDR3 DNA sequence: TGTGCCAGCAGCTTACTGGAGGAGCAGTACTTC. Translated, it gives CASSLLEEQYF. The chain employs TRBV7-9 and TRBJ2-7; D ambiguous. The CDR3 loop spans 11 amino acids. V was pared by 2 bases and J by 7 bases, with 6 bases between. CDR1 SEHNR and CDR2 FQNEAQ come from the germline V gene (reference sequence).